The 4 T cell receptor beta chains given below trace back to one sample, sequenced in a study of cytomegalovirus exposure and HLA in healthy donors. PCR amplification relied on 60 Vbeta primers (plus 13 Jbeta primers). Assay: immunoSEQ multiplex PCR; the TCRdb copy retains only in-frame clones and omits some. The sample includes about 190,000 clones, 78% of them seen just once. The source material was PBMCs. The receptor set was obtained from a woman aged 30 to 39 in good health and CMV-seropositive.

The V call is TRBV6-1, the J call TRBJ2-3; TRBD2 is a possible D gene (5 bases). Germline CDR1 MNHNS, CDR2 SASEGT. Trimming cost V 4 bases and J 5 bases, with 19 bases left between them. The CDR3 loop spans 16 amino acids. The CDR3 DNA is TGTGCCAGCAGTGTAATGAGCGGAGTCCGGGGAGATACGCAGTATTTT. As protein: CASSVMSGVRGDTQYF.

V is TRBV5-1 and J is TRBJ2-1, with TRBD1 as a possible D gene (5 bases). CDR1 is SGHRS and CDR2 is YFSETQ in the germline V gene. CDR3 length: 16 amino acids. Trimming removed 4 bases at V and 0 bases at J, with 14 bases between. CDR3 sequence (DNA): TGCGCCAGCAGCCCGGACACTCCGAGCTCCTACAATGAGCAGTTCTTC. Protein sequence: CASSPDTPSSYNEQFF.

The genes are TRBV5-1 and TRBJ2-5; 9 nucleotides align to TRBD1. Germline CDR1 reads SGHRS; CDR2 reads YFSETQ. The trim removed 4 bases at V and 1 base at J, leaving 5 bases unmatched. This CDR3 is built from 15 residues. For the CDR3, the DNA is TGCGCCAGCAGCCTTCCGGGACAGGGCCAAGAGACCCAGTACTTC. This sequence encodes CASSLPGQGQETQYF.

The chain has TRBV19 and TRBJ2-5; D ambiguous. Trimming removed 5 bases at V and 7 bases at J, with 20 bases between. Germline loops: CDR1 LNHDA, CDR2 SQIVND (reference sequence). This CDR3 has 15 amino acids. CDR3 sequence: CASSPFRVVEGTQYF. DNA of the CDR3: TGTGCCAGTAGTCCTTTTCGGGTCGTAGAAGGGACCCAGTACTTC.